This entry concerns a single T cell receptor (beta chain). Primers for the PCR totalled 60 Vbeta and 13 Jbeta. Measured with immunoSEQ multiplex PCR; TCRdb has only the in-frame clones, and not every one. This table has roughly 120,000 clones, over 75% appearing once. The sample belongs to a study of cytomegalovirus exposure and HLA in healthy donors. The CDR3 runs to 16 residues. V lost 6 bases, J lost 7 bases, and 21 bases lay in between. CDR1 is MNHNS, CDR2 SASEGT, per germline. The chain employs TRBV6-1 and TRBJ1-4; possible D gene TRBD1, 5 bases. The receptor was isolated from a man between 40 and 49 years old in good health and CMV-seronegative. The sequenced material came from PBMCs. CDR3 sequence (DNA): TGTGCCAGCAGAGAATGGGGTCCTGGGGCAGGTGAAAAACTGTTTTTT. This encodes CASREWGPGAGEKLFF.